Listed below are T cell receptor beta chains from one sample, sequenced in a study of blood T cell repertoires in COVID-19. Profiled with immunoSEQ multiplex PCR; TCRdb holds only in-frame clones, not every one. The data hold 200,000 to 300,000 clones, with about 85% observed a single time. Input material: peripheral blood. The receptors were sampled from a man aged 18 to 30 with active or convalescent COVID-19. Each CDR3 is given without its conserved first and last residue.

v_gene,j_gene,CDR3aa
TRBV5-1,TRBJ2-7,ASSSSLAGGIYEQY
TRBV29-1,TRBJ2-7,SVRAGARNEQY
TRBV24-1,TRBJ1-1,ATSRGTGNAF
TRBV3-1/TRBV3-2,TRBJ2-3,ASSQMGGQVDTQY
TRBV6-5,TRBJ1-1,ASSYGAGEAF
TRBV5-1,TRBJ1-2,ASSPRTGSGYT
TRBV5-6,TRBJ1-1,ASSLFRVGTEAF
TRBV6-2/TRBV6-3,TRBJ1-6,ASSLRGANSPLH
TRBV14,TRBJ1-5,ASSPIGVQPQH
TRBV5-1,TRBJ1-4,ASSIQGGANEKLF
TRBV28,TRBJ1-1,ASSLIAEGRRTEAF
TRBV28,TRBJ1-1,ASSHPGPEAF
TRBV6-6,TRBJ2-7,ASSPVANEQY
TRBV12-5,TRBJ1-1,ASGLEGAKTEAF
TRBV27,TRBJ1-6,ASSTKQGAPSSYNSPLH
TRBV10-3,TRBJ2-7,AISFQARYEQY
TRBV28,TRBJ2-5,ASTGGGKTQY
TRBV29-1,TRBJ2-3,SVDGFSDTQY
TRBV12-3/TRBV12-4,TRBJ1-2,ASSQTADYGYT
TRBV9,TRBJ2-3,ASSARGTSGGLQQDTQY
TRBV6-5,TRBJ1-1,ASSLDRGRAAF
TRBV3-1/TRBV3-2,TRBJ1-2,ASSQDRQAGQDIYGYT
TRBV19,TRBJ2-1,ASSGGGYEQF
TRBV6-2/TRBV6-3,TRBJ2-7,ASSFVAGVSGEQY
TRBV3-1/TRBV3-2,TRBJ2-3,ASSQKILAGGRDTQY
TRBV27,TRBJ1-1,ASRLTGFTEAF
TRBV24-1,TRBJ1-5,ATSEDRTGPQH
TRBV4-1,TRBJ1-1,ASSLPGNTEAF
TRBV7-2,TRBJ1-2,ASSLGTVNYGYT
TRBV5-5,TRBJ1-5,ASSSQGGNQPQH
TRBV20-1,TRBJ2-3,SASSGGADTQY